This entry describes one T cell receptor beta chain. This CDR3 is also generated by other DNA sequences in the sample. CDR1 is SGDLS, CDR2 YYNGEE, per germline. V lost 0 bases, J lost 10 bases, and 5 bases lay in between. The CDR3 has 12 amino acids. The sample comes from a study of shared clonotypes between healthy human individuals. Data came from immunoSEQ multiplex PCR; TCRdb stores just in-frame clones and leaves some out. The sample holds some 2,000,000 clones, nearly 97% seen once. The clonotype comes from a man aged 18 to 30 in good health. This rearrangement joins TRBV9 to TRBJ1-6; D gene unclear. The sequencing input was naive CD4+ T cells sorted from blood. Described subset: CD45RA+ positively selected. CDR3 in DNA: TGTGCCAGCAGCGTAGGTGGGTCACCCCTCCACTTT. Its protein is CASSVGGSPLHF. Together with reference TRBV9 and TRBJ1-6, the CDR3 gives the full variable domain: DSGVTQTPKHLITATGQRVTLRCSPRSGDLSVYWYQQSLDQGLQFLIQYYNGEERAKGNILERFSAQQFPDLHSELNLSSLELGDSALYFCASSVGGSPLHFGNGTRLTVT.